The 2 T cell receptor beta chains below come from one sample, sequenced in a study of T cells in Graves' hyperthyroidism and ophthalmopathy. There were TCR beta CDR3 regions amplified from RNA transcripts. During a first-round RT-PCR of the TCR CDR3, the HTBI primer set was used. From the multiplex PCR reads, TCRdb called clonotypes with MiXCR, one entry per CDR3 protein. The sample has 380,000 or so distinct CDR3 sequences, around 13% seen once; the top ten hold 20% to 25%. Sequencing was carried out using blood. The source is a woman aged 30 to 39 with Graves' hyperthyroidism.

Ten or more counts support this clonotype. The chain links TRBV20-1 to TRBJ2-3, with unresolved D. This CDR3 contains 16 residues. With 1 base removed from V and 2 bases from J, the gap between germline ends came to 16 bases. The germline CDR1 and CDR2 sequences are DFQATT and SNEGSKA (reference sequence). The CDR3 is CSARGSPGSDTDTQYF. DNA of the CDR3: TGCAGTGCTAGAGGGTCTCCAGGCTCTGACACAGATACGCAGTATTTT.

This clonotype was detected many times. The chain combines TRBV20-1 with TRBJ2-3; TRBD2 agrees at 8 bases. The CDR3 is 14 residues long. CDR1 and CDR2 (germline): DFQATT, SNEGSKA (reference sequence). Trimming cost V 5 bases and J 6 bases; bases outside gene matches: 10. CDR3 sequence: CSARREGPSDTQYF. The CDR3 coding sequence is TGCAGTGCTCGACGGGAGGGCCCATCGGATACGCAGTATTTT.